This T cell receptor (beta chain) is from a study of CD8+CD57+ T cells in acquired aplastic anemia. As for the study in general: Healthy donors had, on average, roughly 10 million reads for their CD4+ cells. Findings and limits, study-wide: Sharing between patients and controls was observed for twenty-nine CD8+ CDR3 sequences.

The TCR beta profiling, which covered VDJ combination and CDR3 sequence, was carried out using genomic DNA as the template. TCRdb re-called the reads with MiXCR, one entry per CDR3 protein. In the table there are fewer than 200,000 distinct CDR3 sequences, 55% to 80% of which are singletons. In the case of this clonotype: Its antigen is unidentified. One junction end does not reproduce the germline sequence, and a read error may be involved.

Germline V lookup: CDR1 ENHRY, CDR2 SYGVKD. The CDR3 consists of 15 residues. This TCR came from a human donor in good health. Sequenced sample: sorted CD4+, CD8+, or CD8+CD57+ T cells (not recorded which) from PBMCs. The chain has TRBV10-3 and TRBJ2-1, with 11 bases lining up with TRBD2. CDR3 in amino acids: CASSPGLAVYNEQFF. In DNA, the CDR3 is TGTGCCAGCAGTCCGGGACTAGCGGTTTACAATGAGCAGTTCTTC.